This entry lists 2 T cell receptor beta chains sequenced from one sample in a study of CD8+ T cells in alopecia areata. RNA, once extracted, was reverse transcribed into cDNA for use as the sequencing template. Only in-frame clones appear in the TCRdb table, and some are missing; sequencing was by immunoSEQ multiplex PCR. This sample has around 140,000 clones; approximately 50% occur once, and the top ten carry 0.85% to 1%. The source material was CD4+ T cells sorted from blood, sampled at week 0. Receptor source: a human donor with alopecia areata.

This clone came up a few times. The rearrangement links TRBV15 to TRBJ1-5, with unresolved D. Germline assignment: CDR1 LNHNV and CDR2 YYDKDF (reference sequence). The CDR3 is 13 residues long. Deletions cut 3 bases from V and 5 bases from J, with 8 bases between. The CDR3 spells CATSRGPDQPQHF. DNA of the CDR3: TGTGCCACCAGCAGGGGTCCCGATCAGCCCCAGCATTTT.

The table lists this clone with a count of one. The chain joins TRBV30 to TRBJ2-7; D tentatively reads TRBD1 or TRBD2 (6 bases each). Trimming stripped 6 bases from V and 4 bases from J, with 13 bases between. The CDR3 length is 12 residues. Germline CDR1 and CDR2: GTSNPN and SVGIG (reference sequence). The CDR3 DNA follows: TGTGCCTGCTACAGGGAGGCGTACGAGCAGTACTTC. It translates to CACYREAYEQYF.